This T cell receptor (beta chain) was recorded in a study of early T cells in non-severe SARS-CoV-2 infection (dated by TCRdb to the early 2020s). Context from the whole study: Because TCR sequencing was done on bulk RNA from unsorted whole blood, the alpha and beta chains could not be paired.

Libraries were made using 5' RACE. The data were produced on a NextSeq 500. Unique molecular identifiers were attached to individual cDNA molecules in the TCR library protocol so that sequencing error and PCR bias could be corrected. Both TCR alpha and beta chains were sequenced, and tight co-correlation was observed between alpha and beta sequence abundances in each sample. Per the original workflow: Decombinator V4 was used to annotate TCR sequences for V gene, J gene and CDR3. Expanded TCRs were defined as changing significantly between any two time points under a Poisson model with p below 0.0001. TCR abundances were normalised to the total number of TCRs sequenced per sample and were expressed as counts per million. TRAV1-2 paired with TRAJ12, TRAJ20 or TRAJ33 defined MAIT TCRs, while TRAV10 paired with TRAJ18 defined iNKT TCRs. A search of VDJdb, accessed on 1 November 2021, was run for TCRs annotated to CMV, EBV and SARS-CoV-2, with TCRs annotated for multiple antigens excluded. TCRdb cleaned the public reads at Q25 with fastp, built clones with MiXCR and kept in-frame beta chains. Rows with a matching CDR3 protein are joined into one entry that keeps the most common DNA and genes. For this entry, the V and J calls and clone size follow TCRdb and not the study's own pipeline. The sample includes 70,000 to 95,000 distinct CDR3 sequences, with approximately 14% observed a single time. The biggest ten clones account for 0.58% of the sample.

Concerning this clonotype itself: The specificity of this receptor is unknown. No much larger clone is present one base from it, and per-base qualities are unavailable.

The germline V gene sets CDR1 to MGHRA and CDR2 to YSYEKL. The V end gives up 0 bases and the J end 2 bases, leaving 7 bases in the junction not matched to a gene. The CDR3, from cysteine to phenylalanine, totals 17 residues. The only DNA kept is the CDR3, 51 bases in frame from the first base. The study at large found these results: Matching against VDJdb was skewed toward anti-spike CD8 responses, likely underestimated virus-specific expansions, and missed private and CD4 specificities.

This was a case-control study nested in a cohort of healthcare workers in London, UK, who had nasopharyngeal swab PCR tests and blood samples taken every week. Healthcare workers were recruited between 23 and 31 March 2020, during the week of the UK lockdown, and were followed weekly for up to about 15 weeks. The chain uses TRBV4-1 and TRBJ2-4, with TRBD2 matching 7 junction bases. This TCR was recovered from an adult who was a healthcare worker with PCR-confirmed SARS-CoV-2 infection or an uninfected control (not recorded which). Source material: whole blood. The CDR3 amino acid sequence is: CASSQEGYGGTKNIQYF. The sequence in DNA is TGCGCCAGCAGCCAAGAAGGATACGGGGGGACCAAAAACATTCAGTACTTC.